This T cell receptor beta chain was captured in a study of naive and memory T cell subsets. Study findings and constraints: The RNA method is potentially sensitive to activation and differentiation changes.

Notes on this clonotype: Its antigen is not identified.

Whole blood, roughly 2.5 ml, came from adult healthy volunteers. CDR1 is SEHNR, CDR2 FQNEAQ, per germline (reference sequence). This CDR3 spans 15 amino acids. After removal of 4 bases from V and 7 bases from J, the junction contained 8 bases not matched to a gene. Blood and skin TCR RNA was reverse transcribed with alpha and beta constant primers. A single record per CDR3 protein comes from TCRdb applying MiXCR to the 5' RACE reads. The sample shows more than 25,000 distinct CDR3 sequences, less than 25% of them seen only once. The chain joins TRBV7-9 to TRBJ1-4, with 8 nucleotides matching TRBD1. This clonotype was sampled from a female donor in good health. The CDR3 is CASSSYRGGSEKLFF. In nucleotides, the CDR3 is TGTGCCAGCAGCTCCTACAGGGGGGGAAGTGAAAAACTGTTTTTT.